The rows below give T cell receptor beta chains drawn from one sample of a study of cytomegalovirus exposure and HLA in healthy donors. Libraries were prepared by immunoSEQ multiplex PCR; TCRdb keeps only in-frame clonotypes and omits some of them. The sample comprises 150,000 to 200,000 clones, 77% of which are singletons, and under 2% rests with the top ten. Sequenced: PBMCs. Receptors were obtained from a woman aged 25-40 years in good health and CMV-seronegative. Each CDR3 is given with its conserved first and last residue. A D gene is named only where the DNA matches it firmly. Clone sizes are given selectively: once, few, many, or a class where the clone is expanded.

cdr3_aa,cdr3_nt,d_call,j_call,v_call,clone_size
CSVGGLRRVGTYEQYF,TGCAGCGTTGGGGGACTACGGAGGGTGGGCACCTACGAGCAGTACTTC,TRBD2,TRBJ2-7,TRBV29-1,once
CASSTRQGPPNEQYF,TGTGCCAGCAGCACGCGACAGGGACCGCCGAACGAGCAGTACTTC,TRBD1,TRBJ2-7,TRBV7-9,NA
CASSPWTGSDTEAFF,TGTGCCAGCTCACCCTGGACAGGGTCAGACACTGAAGCTTTCTTT,TRBD1,TRBJ1-1,TRBV18,NA
CASSLTSGRYNEQFF,TGCGCCAGCAGCTTGACTAGCGGGAGGTACAATGAGCAGTTCTTC,TRBD2,TRBJ2-1,TRBV5-1,NA
CASSSQQWNTEAFF,TGTGCCAGCAGTTCCCAACAATGGAACACTGAAGCTTTCTTT,NA,TRBJ1-1,TRBV6-5,NA
CASKPMTGAYEQYF,TGCGCCAGCAAACCGATGACAGGGGCCTACGAGCAGTACTTC,TRBD1,TRBJ2-7,TRBV5-1,NA
CASSFSGVGPYEQYF,TGTGCCAGCAGCTTCTCCGGGGTTGGGCCCTACGAGCAGTACTTC,NA,TRBJ2-7,TRBV11-2,NA
CASRLDRGQSPLHF,TGTGCCAGCAGACTAGACAGGGGGCAATCACCCCTCCACTTT,TRBD1,TRBJ1-6,TRBV27,NA
CASSQDRGDGYTF,TGTGCCAGCAGCCAGGACAGGGGGGATGGCTACACCTTC,TRBD1,TRBJ1-2,TRBV7-8,NA
CASSSTGIYEQYF,TGTGCCAGCAGCTCGACAGGAATCTACGAGCAGTACTTC,NA,TRBJ2-7,TRBV7-6,NA
CASSTQEGLNEQFF,TGTGCCAGTAGTACTCAGGAGGGCCTCAATGAGCAGTTCTTC,NA,TRBJ2-1,TRBV19,few
CASSYSGEGFTEAFF,TGTGCCAGCAGTTACTCCGGGGAGGGTTTTACTGAAGCTTTCTTT,NA,TRBJ1-1,TRBV6-5,NA
CASSLPGQGYGYTF,TGTGCCAGCAGTTTGCCGGGACAGGGCTATGGCTACACCTTC,TRBD1,TRBJ1-2,TRBV6-1,NA
CAASRSVSSYEQYF,TGTGCCGCCTCTCGGAGCGTTAGCTCCTACGAGCAGTACTTC,NA,TRBJ2-7,TRBV6-5,NA
CASSWDRGNYGYTF,TGTGCCAGCAGCTGGGACAGAGGTAACTATGGCTACACCTTC,TRBD1,TRBJ1-2,TRBV5-6,NA
CASSPPPGQGRSGELFF,TGTGCCAGCAGCCCACCTCCGGGACAGGGGAGATCCGGGGAGCTGTTTTTT,TRBD1,TRBJ2-2,TRBV7-9,NA
CASSSHPTSGRAYNEQFF,TGTGCCAGCAGCTCCCACCCGACTAGCGGGAGGGCCTACAATGAGCAGTTCTTC,TRBD2,TRBJ2-1,TRBV7-6,NA
CASIFGDPSYEQYF,TGTGCCAGCATCTTCGGGGATCCCTCCTACGAGCAGTACTTC,NA,TRBJ2-7,TRBV28,NA
CASRTGLAVDTQYF,TGCGCCAGCAGAACGGGACTAGCGGTAGATACGCAGTATTTT,TRBD2,TRBJ2-3,TRBV5-1,NA
CASKTSGANIQYF,TGCGCCAGCAAAACTAGCGGGGCAAACATTCAGTACTTC,TRBD2,TRBJ2-4,TRBV10-2,few
CASRTPSGSSSEQYF,TGTGCCAGCAGAACACCTAGCGGGAGTTCGTCCGAGCAGTACTTC,TRBD2,TRBJ2-7,TRBV6-5,few
CASSQEVGRAYGYTF,TGCGCCAGCAGCCAAGAAGTTGGGAGAGCCTATGGCTACACCTTC,NA,TRBJ1-2,TRBV4-3,once
CASSLSTLNGRNEQYF,TGTGCCAGCAGTTTATCGACACTCAACGGTAGGAACGAGCAGTACTTC,NA,TRBJ2-7,TRBV27,NA
CSVVFHYGYTF,TGCAGCGTTGTATTCCACTATGGCTACACCTTC,NA,TRBJ1-2,TRBV29-1,NA
CASSLQRGYTDTQYF,TGTGCCAGCAGCTTACAGCGGGGGTACACAGATACGCAGTATTTT,TRBD2,TRBJ2-3,TRBV7-6,NA
CASSLGLGIADYGYTF,TGTGCCAGCAGCTTAGGGCTCGGGATAGCTGACTATGGCTACACCTTC,NA,TRBJ1-2,TRBV7-2,NA
CASSLQGLDQPQHF,TGTGCCAGCAGTCTCCAGGGGCTTGATCAGCCCCAGCATTTT,NA,TRBJ1-5,TRBV5-4,NA
CASSLTGGEEAQYF,TGTGCCAGCAGCTTAACGGGAGGGGAAGAGGCCCAGTACTTC,TRBD2,TRBJ2-5,TRBV7-3,NA
CAWSDASGGSTDTQYF,TGTGCCTGGAGTGACGCTAGCGGGGGCAGCACAGATACGCAGTATTTT,TRBD2,TRBJ2-3,TRBV30,NA
CASSPRTRPPGELFF,TGTGCCAGCAGTCCACGGACAAGACCACCCGGGGAGCTGTTTTTT,NA,TRBJ2-2,TRBV27,NA
CASSQDQGGGTGSVNEQFF,TGTGCCAGCAGCCAAGATCAGGGTGGCGGGACAGGTAGTGTCAATGAGCAGTTCTTC,TRBD1,TRBJ2-1,TRBV4-2,once
CASSPDRGAEAFF,TGTGCCAGCAGCCCGGACCGGGGAGCTGAAGCTTTCTTT,NA,TRBJ1-1,TRBV11-3,NA
CASSQDQGTSGGETQYF,TGCGCCAGCAGCCAAGATCAAGGAACTAGCGGGGGAGAGACCCAGTACTTC,TRBD2,TRBJ2-5,TRBV4-1,NA
CASQGYSNQPQHF,TGTGCCAGCCAGGGATATAGCAATCAGCCCCAGCATTTT,NA,TRBJ1-5,TRBV28,NA
CAWSLGVGYPF,TGTGCCTGGAGTCTAGGTGTCGGCTACCCCTTC,NA,TRBJ1-2,TRBV30,NA
CASSLRVTRGVKEQYF,TGTGCCAGCAGCTTGCGTGTTACTCGGGGGGTAAAAGAGCAGTACTTC,TRBD2,TRBJ2-7,TRBV5-6,NA
CASSTEPNTEAFF,TGTGCCAGCAGTACAGAACCCAACACTGAAGCTTTCTTT,NA,TRBJ1-1,TRBV7-9,NA
CASSYKGDRRYGYTF,TGTGCCAGCAGTTACAAGGGTGACAGAAGATATGGCTACACCTTC,NA,TRBJ1-2,TRBV6-5,once
CASSEEVRGSSNYGYTF,TGTGCCAGCAGTGAAGAGGTCAGGGGAAGCTCTAACTATGGCTACACCTTC,NA,TRBJ1-2,TRBV2,NA
CASSAGGQGMNTEAFF,TGTGCCAGCAGCGCCGGGGGACAGGGCATGAACACTGAAGCTTTCTTT,TRBD1,TRBJ1-1,TRBV9,NA
CASSLVAARPENEQFF,TGTGCCAGCAGCTTAGTGGCGGCCCGGCCGGAGAATGAGCAGTTCTTC,NA,TRBJ2-1,TRBV7-2,NA
CASSPTGRQAHSGNTIYF,TGTGCCAGCAGCCCGACTGGGAGACAGGCTCACTCTGGAAACACCATATATTTT,NA,TRBJ1-3,TRBV5-5,many
CASRNPARLAANQYF,TGTGCCAGCAGAAACCCCGCCAGACTAGCGGCCAATCAGTACTTC,TRBD2,TRBJ2-7,TRBV5-5,few
CASSVVGLNEQFF,TGTGCCAGCAGCGTAGTCGGGTTAAATGAGCAGTTCTTC,NA,TRBJ2-1,TRBV9,NA
CAWGGRGTDTQYF,TGTGCCTGGGGCGGGCGAGGGACAGATACGCAGTATTTT,NA,TRBJ2-3,TRBV30,NA
CASRQSREGYTF,TGTGCCAGCAGGCAATCCAGGGAAGGCTACACCTTC,NA,TRBJ1-2,TRBV28,few
CSVAGGLMAFF,TGCAGCGTCGCAGGGGGCTTGATGGCTTTCTTT,TRBD1,TRBJ1-1,TRBV29-1,NA
CASSVIAGGLGNEQFF,TGTGCCAGCAGCGTGATAGCGGGGGGGTTGGGCAATGAGCAGTTCTTC,TRBD2,TRBJ2-1,TRBV2,NA
CASSYFGLAGDEQFF,TGTGCCAGCAGTTACTTTGGACTAGCGGGTGATGAGCAGTTCTTC,TRBD2,TRBJ2-1,TRBV6-5,NA
CASGQDFQETQYF,TGTGCCAGTGGACAGGACTTCCAAGAGACCCAGTACTTC,TRBD1,TRBJ2-5,TRBV19,NA
CASSPTGLGTEAFF,TGTGCCAGCAGCCCCACAGGGTTGGGGACTGAAGCTTTCTTT,NA,TRBJ1-1,TRBV7-9,NA
CASRPLAGGYNEQFF,TGTGCCAGCAGGCCACTAGCGGGGGGATACAATGAGCAGTTCTTC,TRBD2,TRBJ2-1,TRBV27,few
CASSLARLSDGNTIYF,TGTGCCAGCAGCTTAGCTAGGTTATCTGATGGAAACACCATATATTTT,NA,TRBJ1-3,TRBV13,NA
CASSFSGIYEQYF,TGTGCCAGCAGTTTCTCCGGGATATACGAGCAGTACTTC,NA,TRBJ2-7,TRBV28,few
CASSYGGGYTEAFF,TGTGCCAGCAGTTACGGGGGGGGATACACTGAAGCTTTCTTT,NA,TRBJ1-1,TRBV6-5,NA
CASSPGLQETQYF,TGCGCCAGCAGCCCTGGGCTACAAGAGACCCAGTACTTC,NA,TRBJ2-5,TRBV5-1,NA
CASSLSRGPGGYTF,TGTGCCAGCAGCTTGTCGAGGGGGCCTGGTGGCTACACCTTC,TRBD1,TRBJ1-2,TRBV7-9,NA
CASGNTYEQYF,TGTGCCAGTGGCAACACCTACGAGCAGTACTTC,NA,TRBJ2-7,TRBV19,NA